The 12 T cell receptor beta chains presented below share a single source sample, sequenced in a study of vaccination effects on CD4 cells after COVID-19. Measured with immunoSEQ multiplex PCR; TCRdb has only the in-frame clones, and not every one. The sample has about 24,000 clones, roughly 81% seen once. Their target antigens are unknown. ViraFEST assay sequencing came after antigen-specific CD4+ T cells were expanded with viral peptide pools. Cells that had been cultured for 10 days were the source of isolated CD4+ T cells. Participants were vaccinated with two doses of either the BNT162b2 or mRNA-1273 vaccine. Specimen: CD4+ T cells from PBMCs cultured with SARS-CoV-2 spike peptides, collected after COVID-19 vaccination. Source of these receptors: a human donor who received a COVID-19 vaccine. Some clones in this sample may be carry-over from other donors' samples.

J is TRBJ2-5 and V is TRBV5-1; a possible D gene is TRBD2 (7 bases). Germline V gene lookup returns CDR1 SGHRS and CDR2 YFSETQ. The CDR3 sequence is 15 residues long. Trimming removed 2 bases from V and 5 bases from J, with 16 bases in between. The DNA of the CDR3 is TGCGCCAGCAGCTTTGGGGGGGGCGCGGATGAGACCCAGTACTTC. This translates into CASSFGGGADETQYF.

The gene calls are TRBV6-5 and TRBJ2-7; D is unresolved. Trimming left V 8 bases short and J 0 bases short, with 17 bases between. The CDR3 runs 15 residues. Germline assignment: CDR1 MNHEY and CDR2 SVGAGI. The CDR3 nucleotides are TGTGCCAGCCAATTAAGACGGTCTATCTCCTACGAGCAGTACGTC. Amino acid sequence: CASQLRRSISYEQYV.

This rearrangement joins TRBV10-3 to TRBJ1-5; TRBD1 aligns across 8 bases. The CDR3 spans 14 residues. CDR1 and CDR2 from the germline V gene are ENHRY and SYGVKD. With V trimmed by 11 bases and J by 2 bases, 8 bases remained unmatched. CDR3 sequence reads: CAPGEDRGNQPQHF. DNA of the CDR3: TGTGCCCCCGGTGAGGACAGGGGCAATCAGCCCCAGCATTTT.

V gene TRBV9 combines with J gene TRBJ2-3; TRBD2 is a possible D gene (7 bases). Germline-derived CDR1 and CDR2 are SGDLS and YYNGEE. The V end was cut by 7 bases, the J end by 0 bases, with 18 bases between. The CDR3 contains 16 residues. The CDR3 DNA is TGTGCCAGCTCTACGGGACAAGCGGGGAGCACAGATACGCAGTATTTT. Encoded protein: CASSTGQAGSTDTQYF.

The V gene is TRBV7-2, the J gene TRBJ1-5; D is unclear. This CDR3 region has 13 residues. CDR1 is SGHTA and CDR2 is FQGNSA in the germline V gene. The ends were cut back, 5 bases at V and 7 bases at J, with 12 bases in the middle. CDR3 loop: CASSPWGSQPQHF. CDR3 in DNA: TGTGCCAGCAGCCCCTGGGGATCCCAGCCCCAGCATTTT.

The chain joins TRBV6-5 to TRBJ1-2; D ambiguous. The CDR3 is 12 amino acids. Per germline, CDR1 MNHEY and CDR2 SVGAGI. Between the trimmed V and J ends, which lost 2 bases and 4 bases, there was a span of 5 bases. As DNA, the CDR3 is TGTGCCAGCAGTTACGGATCCTATGGCTACACCTTC. This gives the protein CASSYGSYGYTF.

The chain links TRBV2 to TRBJ1-2, with D uncertain. V gave up 7 bases and J gave up 0 bases, with 9 bases separating them. CDR1 is SNHLY and CDR2 is FYNNEI in the germline V gene. This CDR3 comprises 13 residues. The CDR3 protein is CASINTANYGYTF. The CDR3 nucleotides are TGTGCCAGCATTAACACTGCTAACTATGGCTACACCTTC.

This chain links TRBV5-1 with TRBJ1-5; maybe TRBD1 (5 bases). The CDR3 runs 14 residues. Trimming shortened V by 4 bases and J by 7 bases, and 15 bases separated the two germline ends. Germline V gene data show CDR1 as SGHRS and CDR2 as YFSETQ. The CDR3 sequence is CASSPQVGGQPQHF. The CDR3 DNA sequence: TGCGCCAGCAGCCCCCAGGTGGGGGGGCAGCCCCAGCATTTT.

This clone was found a few times. This rearrangement joins TRBV10-3 to TRBJ1-5, with D possibly being TRBD1 (5 bases). Germline V gives CDR1 ENHRY, CDR2 SYGVKD. Trimming stripped 6 bases from V and 2 bases from J, with 14 bases between. The CDR3 sequence is 15 residues long. In DNA form, the CDR3 reads TGTGCCATCAGCAGGGACGGGTCCGGCAATCAGCCCCAGCATTTT. This sequence encodes CAISRDGSGNQPQHF.

The chain combines TRBV2 with TRBJ1-4; D remains ambiguous. Per germline, CDR1 SNHLY and CDR2 FYNNEI. The germline V and J ends were trimmed by 8 bases and 8 bases, with 12 bases remaining between them. The CDR3 is 12 residues long. The CDR3 DNA reads TGTGCCAGCCTGCAAGGAAACGAAAAACTGTTTTTT. This codes for CASLQGNEKLFF.

J is TRBJ1-5 and V is TRBV18; TRBD1 might be the D (5 bases). This CDR3 is 16 amino acids long. V lost 1 base and J 0 bases, leaving 10 bases between the germline ends. The germline CDR1 and CDR2 sequences are KGHSH and LQKENI. The CDR3 here is CASSPRGSDSNQPQHF. The CDR3 bases are TGTGCCAGCTCACCACGGGGCAGCGATAGCAATCAGCCCCAGCATTTT. Full variable domain (missing parts from reference TRBV18 and TRBJ1-5): NAGVMQNPRHLVRRRGQEARLRCSPMKGHSHVYWYRQLPEEGLKFMVYLQKENIIDESGMPKERFSAEFPKEGPSILRIQQVVRGDSAAYFCASSPRGSDSNQPQHFGDGTRLSIL.

V usage is TRBV19 and J usage is TRBJ1-2, with D uncertain. This CDR3 is built from 14 residues. V lost 3 bases, J lost 0 bases, and 8 bases lay in between. Germline CDR1 LNHDA, CDR2 SQIVND (reference sequence). Here the CDR3 reads CASSIGPANYGYTF. CDR3 DNA sequence: TGTGCCAGTAGTATTGGACCAGCTAACTATGGCTACACCTTC. The complete variable domain, with remaining parts taken from reference TRBV19 and TRBJ1-2, reads DGGITQSPKYLFRKEGQNVTLSCEQNLNHDAMYWYRQDPGQGLRLIYYSQIVNDFQKGDIAEGYSVSREKKESFPLTVTSAQKNPTAFYLCASSIGPANYGYTFGSGTRLTVV.